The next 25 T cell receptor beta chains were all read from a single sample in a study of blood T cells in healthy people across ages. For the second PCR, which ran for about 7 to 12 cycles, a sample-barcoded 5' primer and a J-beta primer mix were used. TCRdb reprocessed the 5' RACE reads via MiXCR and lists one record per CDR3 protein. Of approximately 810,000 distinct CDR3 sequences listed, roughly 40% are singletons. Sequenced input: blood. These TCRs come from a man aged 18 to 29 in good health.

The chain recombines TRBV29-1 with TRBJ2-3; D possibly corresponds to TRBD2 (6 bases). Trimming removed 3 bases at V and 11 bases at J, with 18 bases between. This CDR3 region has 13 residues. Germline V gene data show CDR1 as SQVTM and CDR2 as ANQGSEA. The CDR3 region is CSVDERLAIQQYF. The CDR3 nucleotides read TGCAGCGTTGACGAACGGCTAGCGATACAGCAGTATTTT.

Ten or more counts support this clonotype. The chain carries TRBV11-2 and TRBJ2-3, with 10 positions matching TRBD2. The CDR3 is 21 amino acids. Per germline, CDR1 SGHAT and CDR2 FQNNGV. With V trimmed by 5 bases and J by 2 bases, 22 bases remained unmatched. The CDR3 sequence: CASSPHRKTSGAGPSTDTQYF. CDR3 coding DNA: TGTGCCAGCAGCCCCCACCGAAAAACTAGCGGGGCGGGACCCTCCACAGATACGCAGTATTTT.

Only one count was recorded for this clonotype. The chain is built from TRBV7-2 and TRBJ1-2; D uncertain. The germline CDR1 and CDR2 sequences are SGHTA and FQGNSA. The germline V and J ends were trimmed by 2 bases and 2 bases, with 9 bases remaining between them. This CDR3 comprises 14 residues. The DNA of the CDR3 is TGTGCCAGCAGCTTAAATGTACACAACTATGGCTACACCTTC. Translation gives CASSLNVHNYGYTF. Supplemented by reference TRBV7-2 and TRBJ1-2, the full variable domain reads GAGVSQSPSNKVTEKGKDVELRCDPISGHTALYWYRQSLGQGLEFLIYFQGNSAPDKSGLPSDRFSAERTGGSVSTLTIQRTQQEDSAVYLCASSLNVHNYGYTFGSGTRLTVV.

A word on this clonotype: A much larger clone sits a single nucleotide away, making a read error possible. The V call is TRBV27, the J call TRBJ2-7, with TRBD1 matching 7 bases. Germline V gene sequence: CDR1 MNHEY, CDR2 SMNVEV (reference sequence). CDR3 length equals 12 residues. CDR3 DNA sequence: TGTGCCAGTGGGGACAGTTCCTGCGAGCAGTACTTC. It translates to CASGDSSCEQYF.

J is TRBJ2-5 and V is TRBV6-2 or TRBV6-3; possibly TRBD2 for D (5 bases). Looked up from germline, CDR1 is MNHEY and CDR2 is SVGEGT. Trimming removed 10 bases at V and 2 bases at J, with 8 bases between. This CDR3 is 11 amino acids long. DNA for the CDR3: TGTGCCACACGGGAACAAGAGACCCAGTACTTC. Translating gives CATREQETQYF.

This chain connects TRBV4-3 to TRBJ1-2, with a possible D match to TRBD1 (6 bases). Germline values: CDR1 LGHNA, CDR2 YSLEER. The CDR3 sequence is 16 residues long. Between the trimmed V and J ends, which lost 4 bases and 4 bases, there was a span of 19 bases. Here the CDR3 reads CASSPSHRDISYGYTF. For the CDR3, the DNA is TGCGCCAGCAGCCCAAGTCACAGGGATATCTCCTATGGCTACACCTTC.

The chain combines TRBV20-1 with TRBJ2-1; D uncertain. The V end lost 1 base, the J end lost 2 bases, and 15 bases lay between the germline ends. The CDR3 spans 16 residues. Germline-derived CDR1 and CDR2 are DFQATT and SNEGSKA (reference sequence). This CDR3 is CSARVRAGDPYNEQFF. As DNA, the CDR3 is TGCAGTGCTAGAGTACGCGCAGGAGATCCCTACAATGAGCAGTTCTTC.

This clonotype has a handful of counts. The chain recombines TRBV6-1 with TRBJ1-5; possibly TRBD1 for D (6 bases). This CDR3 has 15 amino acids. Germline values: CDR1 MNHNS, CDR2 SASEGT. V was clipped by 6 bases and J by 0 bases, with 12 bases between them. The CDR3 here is CASRTQGYSNQPQHF. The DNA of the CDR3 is TGTGCCAGCAGGACACAGGGCTATAGCAATCAGCCCCAGCATTTT.

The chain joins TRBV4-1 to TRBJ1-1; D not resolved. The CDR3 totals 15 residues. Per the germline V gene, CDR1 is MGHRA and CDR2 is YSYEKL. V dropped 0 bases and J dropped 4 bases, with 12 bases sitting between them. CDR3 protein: CASSQEQQRGTEAFF. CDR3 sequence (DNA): TGCGCCAGCAGCCAAGAGCAACAGAGAGGCACTGAAGCTTTCTTT.

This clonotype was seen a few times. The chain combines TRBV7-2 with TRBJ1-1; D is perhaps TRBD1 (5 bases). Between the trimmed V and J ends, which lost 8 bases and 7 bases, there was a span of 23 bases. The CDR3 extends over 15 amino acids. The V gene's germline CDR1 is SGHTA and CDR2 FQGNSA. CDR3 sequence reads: CASSVTRRQIYEAFF. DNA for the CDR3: TGTGCCAGCTCTGTAACCCGCCGACAGATATATGAAGCTTTCTTT.

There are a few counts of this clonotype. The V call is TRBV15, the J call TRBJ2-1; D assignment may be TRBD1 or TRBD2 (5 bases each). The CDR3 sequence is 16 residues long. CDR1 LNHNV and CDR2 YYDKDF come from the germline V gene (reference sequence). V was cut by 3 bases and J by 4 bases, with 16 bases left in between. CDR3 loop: CATSRDFGALYNEQFF. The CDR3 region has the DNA TGTGCCACCAGCAGGGACTTTGGGGCCCTGTACAATGAGCAGTTCTTC.

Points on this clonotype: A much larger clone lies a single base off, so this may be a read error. Here the CDR3 reads CSLTSTGDRATQYF. CDR3 DNA: TGCAGCTTAACTTCTACAGGGGATCGGGCGACCCAGTACTTC. This chain connects TRBV20-1 to TRBJ2-5, with TRBD1 matching over 7 bases. Germline CDR1 and CDR2: DFQATT and SNEGSKA (reference sequence). There are 14 residues in the CDR3.

CDR3 protein: CSVEGAVKRGDNEQYF. CDR3 in DNA: TGCAGCGTTGAAGGGGCGGTGAAGCGGGGGGACAATGAGCAGTACTTC. J is TRBJ2-1 and V is TRBV29-1; 9 nucleotides line up with TRBD2. The DNA end favors TRBJ2-7, so the J call may be wrong. This CDR3 is built from 16 residues. CDR1 SQVTM and CDR2 ANQGSEA come from the germline V gene.

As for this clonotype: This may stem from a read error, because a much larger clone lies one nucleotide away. CDR3 sequence: CASSYGGAGLLIDTQYF. In nucleotides, the CDR3 is TGCGCCAGCAGCTACGGAGGGGCGGGACTCCTTATAGATACGCAGTATTTT. The rearrangement uses TRBV5-1 and TRBJ2-3; D is perhaps TRBD2 (6 bases). This CDR3 spans 17 amino acids. Germline V gene lookup returns CDR1 SGHRS and CDR2 YFSETQ. The ends were cut back, 3 bases at V and 5 bases at J, with 22 bases in the middle.

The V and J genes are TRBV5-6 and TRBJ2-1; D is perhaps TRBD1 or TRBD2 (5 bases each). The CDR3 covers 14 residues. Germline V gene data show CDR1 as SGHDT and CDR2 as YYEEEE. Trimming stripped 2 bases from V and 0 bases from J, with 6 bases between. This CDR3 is CASSFGTSYNEQFF. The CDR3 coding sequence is TGTGCCAGCAGCTTCGGGACCTCCTACAATGAGCAGTTCTTC.

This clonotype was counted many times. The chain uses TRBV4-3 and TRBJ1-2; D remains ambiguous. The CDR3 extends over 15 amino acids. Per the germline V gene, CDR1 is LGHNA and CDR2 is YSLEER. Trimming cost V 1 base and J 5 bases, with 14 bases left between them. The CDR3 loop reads CASSQGAPRSYGYTF. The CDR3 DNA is TGCGCCAGCAGCCAAGGGGCCCCCAGGTCATATGGCTACACCTTC.

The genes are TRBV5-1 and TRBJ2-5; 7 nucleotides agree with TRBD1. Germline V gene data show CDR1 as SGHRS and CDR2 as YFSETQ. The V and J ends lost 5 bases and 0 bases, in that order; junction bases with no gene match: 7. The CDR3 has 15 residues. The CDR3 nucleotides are TGCGCCAGCAGTAGAGAAGGGGGCTACCAAGAGACCCAGTACTTC. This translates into CASSREGGYQETQYF.

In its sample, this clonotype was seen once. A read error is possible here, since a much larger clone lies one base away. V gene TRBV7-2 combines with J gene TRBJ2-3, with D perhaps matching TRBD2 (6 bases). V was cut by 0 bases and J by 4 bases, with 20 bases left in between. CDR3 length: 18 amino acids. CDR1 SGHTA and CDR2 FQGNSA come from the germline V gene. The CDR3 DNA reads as TGTACCAGCAGCTTAGCGGCTCGGTGGAGGACTATACCAGATACGCAGTATTTT. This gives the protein CTSSLAARWRTIPDTQYF.

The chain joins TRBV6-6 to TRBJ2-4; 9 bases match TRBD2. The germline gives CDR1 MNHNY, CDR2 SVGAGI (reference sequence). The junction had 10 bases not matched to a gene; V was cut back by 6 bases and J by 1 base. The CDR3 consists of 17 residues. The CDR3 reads CASSLSGGRLAKNIQYF. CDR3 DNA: TGTGCCAGCAGCCTTAGCGGGGGACGCCTGGCCAAAAACATTCAGTACTTC.

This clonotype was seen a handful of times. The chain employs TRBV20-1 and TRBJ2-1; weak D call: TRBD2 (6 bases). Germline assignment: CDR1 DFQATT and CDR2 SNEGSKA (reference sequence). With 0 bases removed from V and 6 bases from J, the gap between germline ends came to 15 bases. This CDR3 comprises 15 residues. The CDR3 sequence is CSARDGTGGFNEQFF. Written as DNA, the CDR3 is TGCAGTGCTAGAGACGGGACTGGGGGTTTCAATGAGCAGTTCTTC.

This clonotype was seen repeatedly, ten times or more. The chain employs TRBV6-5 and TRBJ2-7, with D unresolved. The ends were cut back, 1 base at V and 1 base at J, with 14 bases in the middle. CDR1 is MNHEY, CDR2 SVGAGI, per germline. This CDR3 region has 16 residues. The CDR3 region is CASSYLIPPNSYEQYF. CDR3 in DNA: TGTGCCAGCAGTTACTTGATCCCCCCCAATTCCTACGAGCAGTACTTC.

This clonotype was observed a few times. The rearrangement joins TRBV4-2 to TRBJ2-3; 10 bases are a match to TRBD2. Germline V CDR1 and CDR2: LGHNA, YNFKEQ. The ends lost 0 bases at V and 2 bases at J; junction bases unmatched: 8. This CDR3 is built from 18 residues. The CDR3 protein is CASSQERSSGGPTDTQYF. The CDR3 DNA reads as TGTGCCAGCAGCCAAGAGAGGTCTAGCGGGGGCCCCACAGATACGCAGTATTTT.

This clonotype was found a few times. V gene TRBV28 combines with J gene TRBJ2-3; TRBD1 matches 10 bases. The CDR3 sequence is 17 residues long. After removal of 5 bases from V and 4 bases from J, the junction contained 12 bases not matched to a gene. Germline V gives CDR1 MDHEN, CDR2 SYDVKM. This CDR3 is CASSPRDRGIVADTQYF. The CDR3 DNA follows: TGTGCCAGCAGTCCCCGGGACAGGGGAATTGTCGCAGATACGCAGTATTTT.

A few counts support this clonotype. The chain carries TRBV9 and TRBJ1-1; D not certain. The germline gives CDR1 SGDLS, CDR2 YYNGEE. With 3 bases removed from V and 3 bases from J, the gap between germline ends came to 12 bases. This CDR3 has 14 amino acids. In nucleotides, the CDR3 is TGTGCCAGCAGCGAGGGCTTCGGGTACACTGAAGCTTTCTTT. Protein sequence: CASSEGFGYTEAFF.

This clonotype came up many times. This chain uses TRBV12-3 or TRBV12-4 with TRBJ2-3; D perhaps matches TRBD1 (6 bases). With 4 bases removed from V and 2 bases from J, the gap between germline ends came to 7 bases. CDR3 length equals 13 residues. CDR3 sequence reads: CASSWTVTDTQYF. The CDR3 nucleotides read TGTGCCAGCAGTTGGACAGTCACAGATACGCAGTATTTT.